This T cell receptor beta chain came from a study of cytomegalovirus exposure and HLA in healthy donors. A remark on this clone: The antigen is not known.

These donors counted as nominally healthy when sampled, but unrecorded immune exposures were likely. Trimming removed 5 bases from V and 4 bases from J, with 9 bases in between. CDR1 MNHEY and CDR2 SMNVEV come from the germline V gene (reference sequence). CDR3 length equals 13 residues. Primers: 60 Vbeta forward and 13 Jbeta reverse. Generated by immunoSEQ multiplex PCR, the TCRdb table keeps only in-frame clones and is missing some. The table lists fewer than 150,000 clones, about 79% of them singletons, with more than 4% in the top ten. Points from the study as a whole: Overall, around 160 TCR beta chains were annotated as cytomegalovirus-associated. Later, an analysis showed that TCR beta chains associated with HLA were more clonally expanded than others that were equally common. In a later analysis, TCR beta V- and J-gene trimming was associated with a missense DCLRE1C variant.

The chain links TRBV27 to TRBJ2-1; perhaps TRBD1 as D (6 bases). The receptor was isolated from a man aged 35 to 55 in good health and CMV-seropositive. Sequenced input: PBMCs. The CDR3, as DNA: TGTGCCAGCAGTCCAGGGGTATACAATGAGCAGTTCTTC. Translation gives CASSPGVYNEQFF.